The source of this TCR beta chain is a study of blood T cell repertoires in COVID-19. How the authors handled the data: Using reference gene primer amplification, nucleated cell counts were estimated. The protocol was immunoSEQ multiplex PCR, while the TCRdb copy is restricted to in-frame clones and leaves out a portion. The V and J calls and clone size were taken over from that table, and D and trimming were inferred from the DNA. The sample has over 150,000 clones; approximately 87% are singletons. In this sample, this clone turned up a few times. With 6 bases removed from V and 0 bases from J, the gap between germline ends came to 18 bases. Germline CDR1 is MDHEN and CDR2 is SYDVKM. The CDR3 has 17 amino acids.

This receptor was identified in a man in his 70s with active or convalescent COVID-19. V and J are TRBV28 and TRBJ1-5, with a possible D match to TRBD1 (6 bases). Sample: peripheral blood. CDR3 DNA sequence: TGTGCCAGCAGCCTACACCTTGGACAGTATAGCAATCAGCCCCAGCATTTT. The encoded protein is CASSLHLGQYSNQPQHF.